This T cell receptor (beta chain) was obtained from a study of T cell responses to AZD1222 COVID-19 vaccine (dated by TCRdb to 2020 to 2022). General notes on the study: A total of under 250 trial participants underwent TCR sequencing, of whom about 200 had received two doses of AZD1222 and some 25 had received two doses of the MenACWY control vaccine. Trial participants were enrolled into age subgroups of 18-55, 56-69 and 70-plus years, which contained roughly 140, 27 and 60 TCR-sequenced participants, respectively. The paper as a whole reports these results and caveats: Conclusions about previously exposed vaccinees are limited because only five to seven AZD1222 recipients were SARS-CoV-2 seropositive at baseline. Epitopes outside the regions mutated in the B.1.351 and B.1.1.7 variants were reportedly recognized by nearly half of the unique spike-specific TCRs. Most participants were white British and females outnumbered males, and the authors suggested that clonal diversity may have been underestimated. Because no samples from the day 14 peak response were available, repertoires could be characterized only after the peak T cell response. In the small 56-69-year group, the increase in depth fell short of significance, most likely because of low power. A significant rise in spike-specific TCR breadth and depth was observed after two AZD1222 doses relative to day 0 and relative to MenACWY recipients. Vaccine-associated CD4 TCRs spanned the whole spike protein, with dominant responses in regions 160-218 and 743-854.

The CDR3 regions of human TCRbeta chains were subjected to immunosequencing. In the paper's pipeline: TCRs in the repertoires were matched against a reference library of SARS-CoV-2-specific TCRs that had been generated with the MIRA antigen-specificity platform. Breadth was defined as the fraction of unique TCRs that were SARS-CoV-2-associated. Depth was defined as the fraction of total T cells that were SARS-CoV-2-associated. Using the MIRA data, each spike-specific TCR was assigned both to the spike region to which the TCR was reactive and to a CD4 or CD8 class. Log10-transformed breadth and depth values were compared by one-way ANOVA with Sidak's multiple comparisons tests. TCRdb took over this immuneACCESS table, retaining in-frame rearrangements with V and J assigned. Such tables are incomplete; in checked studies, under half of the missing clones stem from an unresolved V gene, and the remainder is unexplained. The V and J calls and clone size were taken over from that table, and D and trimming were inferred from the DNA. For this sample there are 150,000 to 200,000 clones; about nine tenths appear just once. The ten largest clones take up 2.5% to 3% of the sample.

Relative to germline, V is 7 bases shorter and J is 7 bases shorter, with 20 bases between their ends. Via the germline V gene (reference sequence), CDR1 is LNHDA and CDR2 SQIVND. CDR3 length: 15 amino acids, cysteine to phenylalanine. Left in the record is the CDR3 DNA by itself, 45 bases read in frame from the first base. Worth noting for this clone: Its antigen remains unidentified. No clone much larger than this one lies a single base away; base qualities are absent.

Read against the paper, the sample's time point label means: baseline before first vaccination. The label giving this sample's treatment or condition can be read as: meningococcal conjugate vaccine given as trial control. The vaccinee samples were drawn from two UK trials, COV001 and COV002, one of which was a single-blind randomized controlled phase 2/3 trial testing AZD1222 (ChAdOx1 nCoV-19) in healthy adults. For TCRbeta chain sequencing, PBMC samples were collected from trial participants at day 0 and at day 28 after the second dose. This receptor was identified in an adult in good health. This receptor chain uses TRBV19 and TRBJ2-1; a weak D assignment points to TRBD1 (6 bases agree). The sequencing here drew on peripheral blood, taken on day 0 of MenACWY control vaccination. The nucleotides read TGTGCCAGTACTGCCGATGGCAGGGGAAGGAATGAGCAGTTCTTC. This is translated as CASTADGRGRNEQFF. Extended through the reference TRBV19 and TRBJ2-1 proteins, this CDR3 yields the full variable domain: DGGITQSPKYLFRKEGQNVTLSCEQNLNHDAMYWYRQDPGQGLRLIYYSQIVNDFQKGDIAEGYSVSREKKESFPLTVTSAQKNPTAFYLCASTADGRGRNEQFFGPGTRLTVL.